Listed here are 4 T cell receptor beta chains from one sample, sequenced in a study of blood T cell repertoires in COVID-19. The table came from immunoSEQ multiplex PCR; TCRdb's copy has only in-frame clones and leaves some out. Found here are 300,000 to 350,000 clones, approximately 85% of them singletons; the top ten hold less than 2.5%. Material for sequencing was PBMCs or T cells enriched from blood (not recorded which). The receptors come from a man aged 30 to 39 who had recovered from COVID-19.

This clone turned up a few times. The rearrangement uses TRBV7-8 and TRBJ1-4; D gene unclear. Trimming removed 0 bases at V and 3 bases at J, with 11 bases between. The germline V gene has CDR1 SGHVS and CDR2 FQNEAQ. The CDR3 extends over 16 amino acids. The CDR3, as DNA: TGTGCCAGCAGCTTAGCGCATGGGGAGTCTAATGAAAAACTGTTTTTT. It yields the protein CASSLAHGESNEKLFF. The full variable domain, with the rest looked up from reference TRBV7-8 and TRBJ1-4, is GAGVSQSPRYKVAKRGQDVALRCDPISGHVSLFWYQQALGQGPEFLTYFQNEAQLDKSGLPSDRFFAERPEGSVSTLKIQRTQQEDSAVYLCASSLAHGESNEKLFFGSGTQLSVL.

The rearrangement uses TRBV5-4 and TRBJ2-3; 7 bases are a match to TRBD1. The CDR3 loop spans 15 amino acids. V was clipped by 3 bases and J by 1 base; unmatched bases: 5. Germline V gene lookup returns CDR1 SGHNT and CDR2 YYREEE (reference sequence). CDR3 residues: CASSSGDSRTDTQYF. CDR3 coding DNA: TGTGCCAGCAGCTCAGGGGACAGTCGCACAGATACGCAGTATTTT.

The chain uses TRBV15 and TRBJ1-1; D is possibly TRBD1 (5 bases). Germline V gene sequence: CDR1 LNHNV, CDR2 YYDKDF (reference sequence). Trimming took 0 bases from V and 11 from J, leaving 16 bases between them. This CDR3 has 14 residues. For the CDR3, the DNA is TGTGCCACCAGCAGAGATTCGGCGAGGGAGGGGGCTTTCTTT. Protein product: CATSRDSAREGAFF.

The CDR3 reads CASSQGHPYGYTF. CDR3 coding DNA: TGTGCCAGCAGCCAGGGACACCCCTATGGCTACACCTTC. This chain links TRBV14 with TRBJ1-2, with D perhaps TRBD1 (6 bases). V dropped 3 bases and J dropped 4 bases, with 9 bases sitting between them. Germline V gene lookup returns CDR1 SGHDN and CDR2 FVKESK. This CDR3 contains 13 residues.